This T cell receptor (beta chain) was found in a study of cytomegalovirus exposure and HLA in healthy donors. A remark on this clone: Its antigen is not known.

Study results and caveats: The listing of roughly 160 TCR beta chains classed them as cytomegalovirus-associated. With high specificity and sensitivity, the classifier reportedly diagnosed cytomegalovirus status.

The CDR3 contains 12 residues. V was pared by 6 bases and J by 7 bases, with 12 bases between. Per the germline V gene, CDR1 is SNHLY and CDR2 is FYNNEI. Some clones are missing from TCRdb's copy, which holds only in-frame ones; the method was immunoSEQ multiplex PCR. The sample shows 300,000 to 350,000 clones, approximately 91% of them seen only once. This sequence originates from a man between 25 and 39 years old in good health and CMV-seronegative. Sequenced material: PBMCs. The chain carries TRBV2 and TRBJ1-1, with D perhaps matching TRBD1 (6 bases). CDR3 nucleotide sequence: TGTGCCAGCAGGGGGGCCCCACTTGAAGCTTTCTTT. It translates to CASRGAPLEAFF.